This TCR beta chain comes out of a study of T cells after yellow fever vaccination. Overall study findings and caveats: Post-booster repertoires contained most primary-vaccination clones again (about 96% CD4, 88% CD8).

The CDR3 totals 14 residues. The trim removed 3 bases at V and 1 base at J, leaving 3 bases unmatched. Germline assignment: CDR1 SQVTM and CDR2 ANQGSEA. Each CDR3 protein gets one entry after TCRdb re-called the 5' RACE reads with MiXCR. The sample has 45,000 to 60,000 distinct CDR3 sequences; about 5.6% are singletons. In its sample, this clonotype was seen many times. The starting material was PBMCs, either bulk or a sorted T-cell subset (CD4+, CD8+, memory, or dextramer-sorted; not recorded which), obtained on the day of the yellow fever booster vaccination. The rearrangement uses TRBV29-1 and TRBJ2-5, with TRBD2 matching 9 bases. This receptor was obtained from a man aged 18 to 30 who received the YFV17D yellow fever vaccine. The CDR3: CSVELAGSQETQYF. The CDR3 DNA is TGCAGCGTTGAGCTAGCGGGGTCCCAAGAGACCCAGTACTTC.